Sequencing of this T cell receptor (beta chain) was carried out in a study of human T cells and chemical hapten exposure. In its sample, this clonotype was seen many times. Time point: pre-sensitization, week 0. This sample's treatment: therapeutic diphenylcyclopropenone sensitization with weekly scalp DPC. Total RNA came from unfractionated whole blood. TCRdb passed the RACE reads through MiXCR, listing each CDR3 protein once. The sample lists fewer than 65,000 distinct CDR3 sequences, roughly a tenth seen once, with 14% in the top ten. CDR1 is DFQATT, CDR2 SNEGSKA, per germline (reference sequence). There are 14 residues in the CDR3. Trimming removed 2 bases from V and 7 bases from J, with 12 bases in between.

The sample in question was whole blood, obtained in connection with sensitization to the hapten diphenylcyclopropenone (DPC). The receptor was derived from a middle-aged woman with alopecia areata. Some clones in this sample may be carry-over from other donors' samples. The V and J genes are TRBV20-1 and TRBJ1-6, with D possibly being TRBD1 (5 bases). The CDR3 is CSARSGGLNSPLHF. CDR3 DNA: TGCAGTGCTAGATCCGGGGGTCTCAATTCACCCCTCCACTTT.